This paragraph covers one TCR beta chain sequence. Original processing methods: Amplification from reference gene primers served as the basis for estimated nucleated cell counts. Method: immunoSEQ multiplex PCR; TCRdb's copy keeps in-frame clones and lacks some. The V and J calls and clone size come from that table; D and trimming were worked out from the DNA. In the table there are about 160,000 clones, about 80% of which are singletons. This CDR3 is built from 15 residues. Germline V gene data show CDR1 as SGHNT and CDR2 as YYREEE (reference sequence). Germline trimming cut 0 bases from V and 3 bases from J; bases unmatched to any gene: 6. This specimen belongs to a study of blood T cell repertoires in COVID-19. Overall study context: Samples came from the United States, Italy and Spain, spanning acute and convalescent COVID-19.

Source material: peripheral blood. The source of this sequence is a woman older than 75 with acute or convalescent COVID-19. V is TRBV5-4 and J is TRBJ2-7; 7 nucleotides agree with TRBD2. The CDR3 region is CASSLVGGDNYEQYF. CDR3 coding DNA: TGTGCCAGCAGCTTGGTTGGGGGGGATAACTACGAGCAGTACTTC. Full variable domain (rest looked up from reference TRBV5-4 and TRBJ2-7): ETGVTQSPTHLIKTRGQQVTLRCSSQSGHNTVSWYQQALGQGPQFIFQYYREEENGRGNFPPRFSGLQFPNYSSELNVNALELDDSALYLCASSLVGGDNYEQYFGPGTRLTVT.